The entry below gives a single TCR beta chain sequence along with its context. Its antigen is still unknown. This sample was taken from a study of beta chain features in type 1 diabetes. General study results and limits: Moderately but significantly shorter TCRB CDR3s were found in Type 1 diabetes patients in all four CD4+ subsets.

The isolated RNA, all of it, was reverse transcribed, so expressed TCRB transcripts were what got sequenced. Profiling relied on immunoSEQ multiplex PCR, and the TCRdb table lists in-frame clones only, not all of them. The data contain under 130,000 clones, 28% of them singletons. The CDR3 has 13 amino acids. Per germline, CDR1 LGHNA and CDR2 YNFKEQ. Trimming took off 4 bases at V and 6 bases at J, with 11 bases between the two ends. The V gene is TRBV4-2, the J gene TRBJ2-3; possible D gene TRBD2, 7 bases. The clonotype was recovered from a woman aged 18-29 years with type 1 diabetes. Input material: central memory CD4+ T cells from blood. The CDR3 nucleotides are TGTGCCAGCAGCCGAGGGGGAGGGGATACGCAGTATTTT. It specifies CASSRGGGDTQYF.